Below, 28 T cell receptor beta chains from the same sample are listed, as sequenced in a study of blood T cell repertoires in COVID-19. Sequencing used immunoSEQ multiplex PCR; TCRdb keeps in-frame clones, though not all of them. The top ten clones hold roughly 13% of a sample with about 130,000 clones, about 83% of them seen once. The sequenced sample consisted of peripheral blood. The receptor source for this set is a human donor in a cohort sampled during active COVID-19.

The table lists this clone with a count of one. The rearrangement joins TRBV3-1 (or the pseudogene TRBV3-2) to TRBJ2-5; no clear D. The CDR3 covers 12 residues. Trimming removed 4 bases at V and 2 bases at J, with 5 bases between. Germline values: CDR1 LGHDT, CDR2 YNNKEL (reference sequence). The CDR3 spells CASSPRQETQYF. In DNA, the CDR3 is TGTGCCAGCAGCCCGCGGCAAGAGACCCAGTACTTC.

This chain uses TRBV7-8 with TRBJ2-7, with D possibly being TRBD1 (6 bases). V gave up 8 bases and J gave up 3 bases, with 14 bases separating them. CDR3 size: 13 residues. Germline CDR1 and CDR2: SGHVS and FQNEAQ. The CDR3 region has the DNA TGTGCCAGCGGGATGCGGACAGTCTACGAGCAGTACTTC. Encoded protein: CASGMRTVYEQYF.

The V and J genes are TRBV21-1 and TRBJ1-1; no check of the table's D call, TRBD1, against the DNA was made. TRBV21-1 is a pseudogene. The CDR3 extends over 14 amino acids. CDR3 loop: CASDTDRSNTEAFF. CDR3 nucleotides: TGTGCCAGCGATACGGACAGGAGCAACACTGAAGCTTTCTTT.

The chain joins TRBV4-1 to TRBJ2-7, with 7 bases aligning to TRBD1. This CDR3 comprises 16 residues. Trimming removed 3 bases from V and 2 bases from J; junction bases left unmatched: 10. The germline V gene encodes CDR1 MGHRA and CDR2 YSYEKL. The CDR3 nucleotides are TGCGCCAGCAGCCAGGTCCTTTCAGACAGGGCCTACGAGCAGTACTTC. Translating it yields CASSQVLSDRAYEQYF.

V gene TRBV19 combines with J gene TRBJ1-1; unclear D gene. The CDR3 has 13 amino acids. Germline V gene lookup returns CDR1 LNHDA and CDR2 SQIVND (reference sequence). V lost 6 bases and J lost 4, with 12 bases in between. The CDR3 coding sequence is TGTGCCAGTAGCCCAGCGGGTGGCACTGAAGCTTTCTTT. It yields the protein CASSPAGGTEAFF.

This clone was seen only a few times. J is TRBJ2-5 and V is TRBV7-9; 11 nucleotides line up with TRBD2. Germline V lookup: CDR1 SEHNR, CDR2 FQNEAQ (reference sequence). The CDR3 totals 18 residues. V was clipped by 7 bases and J by 5 bases; unmatched bases: 18. The CDR3 region is CASTPGSSGGSERETQYF. DNA for the CDR3: TGTGCCAGCACCCCAGGGTCTAGCGGGGGGTCGGAGCGGGAGACCCAGTACTTC.

This rearrangement joins TRBV10-2 to TRBJ2-6, with 12 bases matching TRBD1. Per germline, CDR1 WSHSY and CDR2 SAAADI. This CDR3 has 17 amino acids. Trimming took 6 bases from V and 4 from J; bases not matched to a gene: 7. The CDR3 here is CASRAGTGGAGANVLTF. CDR3 DNA: TGCGCCAGCAGGGCTGGGACAGGGGGCGCGGGGGCCAACGTCCTGACTTTC.

V gene TRBV25-1 combines with J gene TRBJ1-1; D is unclear. V was cut by 4 bases and J by 0 bases, with 6 bases left in between. The CDR3 sequence is 13 residues long. Per the germline V gene, CDR1 is MGHDK and CDR2 is SYGVNS. The CDR3: CASSVQMNTEAFF. The CDR3 DNA follows: TGTGCCAGCAGTGTACAGATGAACACTGAAGCTTTCTTT. The whole variable domain, remainder taken from reference TRBV25-1 and TRBJ1-1, is EADIYQTPRYLVIGTGKKITLECSQTMGHDKMYWYQQDPGMELHLIHYSYGVNSTEKGDLSSESTVSRIRTEHFPLTLESARPSHTSQYLCASSVQMNTEAFFGQGTRLTVV.

The CDR3 region is CASRQNGANVLTF. The CDR3 bases are TGTGCCAGCAGACAGAATGGGGCCAACGTCCTGACTTTC. The chain couples TRBV6-5 to TRBJ2-6; no reliable D call. Trimming took 6 bases from V and 3 from J, leaving 6 bases between them. The CDR3 totals 13 residues. Per germline, CDR1 MNHEY and CDR2 SVGAGI.

The chain carries TRBV5-1 and TRBJ1-4, with TRBD1 matching over 9 bases. V lost 0 bases and J lost 3; bases outside the gene matches: 6. The CDR3 contains 17 residues. Germline V gene data show CDR1 as SGHRS and CDR2 as YFSETQ. This CDR3 is CASSLVGQGSANEKLFF. CDR3 nucleotide sequence: TGCGCCAGCAGCTTGGTGGGACAGGGATCGGCTAATGAAAAACTGTTTTTT.

For the CDR3, the DNA is TGTGCCTGCGGGCCAGGGACAGGGTATGACACCGGGGAGCTGTTTTTT. Its protein is CACGPGTGYDTGELFF. This chain links TRBV28 with TRBJ2-2; 9 bases fit TRBD1. CDR3 length: 16 amino acids. The germline CDR1 and CDR2 sequences are MDHEN and SYDVKM. Losses at the gene ends were 11 bases for V and 3 bases for J; bases not matched to a gene: 13.

This rearrangement joins TRBV5-1 to TRBJ1-6; 12 nucleotides line up with TRBD1. CDR3 length: 14 amino acids. CDR1 is SGHRS and CDR2 is YFSETQ in the germline V gene. V gave up 4 bases and J gave up 10 bases; unmatched junction bases: 3. The CDR3 here is CASSPGTGGSPLHF. In DNA, the CDR3 is TGCGCCAGCAGCCCAGGGACAGGGGGCTCACCCCTCCACTTT.

The chain carries TRBV28 and TRBJ2-3, with 7 positions matching TRBD1. The ends lost 3 bases at V and 2 bases at J; junction bases unmatched: 11. This CDR3 has 17 amino acids. Germline V gives CDR1 MDHEN, CDR2 SYDVKM. CDR3 bases: TGTGCCAGCAGTTTCTCTGCAGGGGGTGACCTCACAGATACGCAGTATTTT. It codes for CASSFSAGGDLTDTQYF. The full variable domain, its missing parts supplied by reference TRBV28 and TRBJ2-3, is DVKVTQSSRYLVKRTGEKVFLECVQDMDHENMFWYRQDPGLGLRLIYFSYDVKMKEKGDIPEGYSVSREKKERFSLILESASTNQTSMYLCASSFSAGGDLTDTQYFGPGTRLTVL.

V is TRBV9 and J is TRBJ2-3; TRBD1 matches at 7 bases. Germline loops: CDR1 SGDLS, CDR2 YYNGEE. With V trimmed by 4 bases and J by 4 bases, 6 bases remained unmatched. The CDR3 has 14 residues. CDR3 nucleotide sequence: TGTGCCAGCAGCCCACGGACAGGCTCAGATACGCAGTATTTT. This encodes CASSPRTGSDTQYF.

The V and J genes are TRBV15 and TRBJ1-5, with D possibly matching TRBD1 (5 bases). This CDR3 spans 15 amino acids. Germline assignment: CDR1 LNHNV and CDR2 YYDKDF (reference sequence). V dropped 0 bases and J dropped 4 bases, with 10 bases sitting between them. CDR3 DNA sequence: TGTGCCACCAGCAGAGATGCCGGGGGGAATCAGCCCCAGCATTTT. It specifies CATSRDAGGNQPQHF.

The gene calls are TRBV3-1 (or the pseudogene TRBV3-2) and TRBJ2-1, with 10 nucleotides matching TRBD2. Germline CDR1 and CDR2: LGHDT and YNNKEL (reference sequence). V gave up 1 base and J gave up 5 bases; unmatched junction bases: 5. The CDR3 spans 16 residues. CDR3 nucleotides: TGTGCCAGCAGCCAAGCGGCTAGCGGGGGTAACAATGAGCAGTTCTTC. Encoded protein: CASSQAASGGNNEQFF.

The chain has TRBV6-5 and TRBJ1-6, with D possibly matching TRBD1 (6 bases). V lost 6 bases to trimming and J lost 10 bases, with 16 bases between them. The CDR3 covers 14 residues. The V gene's germline CDR1 is MNHEY and CDR2 SVGAGI. The CDR3 DNA reads as TGTGCCAGCAGCCGCCGGGAACAGGGATCACCCCTCCACTTT. This encodes CASSRREQGSPLHF.

V gene TRBV11-2 combines with J gene TRBJ2-5, with TRBD2 as a possible D gene (5 bases). V lost 0 bases and J lost 1, with 12 bases in between. The germline V gene encodes CDR1 SGHAT and CDR2 FQNNGV. This CDR3 comprises 16 residues. CDR3 DNA: TGTGCCAGCAGCTTAGAACGAGGGTCCCTCCAAGAGACCCAGTACTTC. Amino acid sequence: CASSLERGSLQETQYF.

The chain links TRBV12-3 or TRBV12-4 to TRBJ2-5; TRBD2 matches at 7 bases. The V segment lost 3 bases and the J segment 3 bases; nucleotides outside the gene matches: 1. This CDR3 is 13 amino acids long. CDR3 loop: CASSLGGKETQYF. The CDR3 DNA is TGTGCCAGCAGTTTGGGGGGGAAAGAGACCCAGTACTTC.

This sequence joins TRBV5-1 and TRBJ2-7; 8 bases line up with TRBD1. Germline V CDR1 and CDR2: SGHRS, YFSETQ. The V segment lost 3 bases and the J segment 5 bases; nucleotides outside the gene matches: 10. There are 15 residues in the CDR3. The CDR3 reads CASSSRPDRVNEQYF. In DNA form, the CDR3 reads TGCGCCAGCAGCTCGAGACCGGACAGGGTCAACGAGCAGTACTTC.

This chain uses TRBV5-1 with TRBJ1-2, with 7 bases fitting TRBD1. CDR1 is SGHRS, CDR2 YFSETQ, per germline. The V gene end was trimmed by 3 bases and the J gene end by 8 bases; junction bases not matched to a gene: 1. The CDR3 is 11 residues long. CDR3 nucleotides: TGCGCCAGCAGCTCGGGACAGGGCTACACCTTC. Its translation is CASSSGQGYTF.

This clone occurred a few times. The chain recombines TRBV5-1 with TRBJ2-7, with 7 bases aligning to TRBD1. The J segment lost 3 bases and the V segment lost 4 bases, leaving 7 bases of the junction unmatched. CDR3 size: 14 residues. Germline CDR1 reads SGHRS; CDR2 reads YFSETQ. The CDR3, as DNA: TGCGCCAGCAGCCCGGACAGGAATGTCTACGAGCAGTACTTC. Translating gives CASSPDRNVYEQYF.

This chain connects TRBV5-4 to TRBJ2-7, with TRBD1 as a possible D gene (7 bases). Trimming cost V 4 bases and J 3 bases, with 20 bases left between them. Germline CDR1 SGHNT, CDR2 YYREEE (reference sequence). This CDR3 has 16 amino acids. DNA of the CDR3: TGTGCCAGCAGCCCTAAAGGGGATCAGGGGGGCTACGAGCAGTACTTC. Encoded protein: CASSPKGDQGGYEQYF.

This clone has a handful of counts. In DNA, the CDR3 is TGTGCCAGCAGTTACCGGGGGGGAGGCTACACCTTC. Protein sequence: CASSYRGGGYTF. V gene TRBV6-5 combines with J gene TRBJ1-2; TRBD1 might be the D (5 bases). The length of the CDR3 is 12 residues. Germline-derived CDR1 and CDR2 are MNHEY and SVGAGI. Trimming took off 2 bases at V and 8 bases at J, with 9 bases between the two ends.

The chain couples TRBV4-1 to TRBJ1-1; D unclear. V was cut by 3 bases and J by 1 base, with 12 bases left in between. Germline CDR1 reads MGHRA; CDR2 reads YSYEKL. This CDR3 region has 15 residues. CDR3 protein: CASSQGPGSNTEAFF. CDR3 DNA sequence: TGCGCCAGCAGCCAGGGTCCGGGGTCGAACACTGAAGCTTTCTTT.

V usage is TRBV19 and J usage is TRBJ2-3, with 8 bases that match TRBD1. J was trimmed by 0 bases and V by 5 bases; bases with no gene match: 10. The CDR3 extends over 17 amino acids. Germline V gene lookup returns CDR1 LNHDA and CDR2 SQIVND (reference sequence). The CDR3 DNA follows: TGTGCCAGTAGTTCGGAGATTAGACAGGGGAGCACAGATACGCAGTATTTT. As protein: CASSSEIRQGSTDTQYF.

The chain combines TRBV2 with TRBJ1-2; D uncertain. Germline loops: CDR1 SNHLY, CDR2 FYNNEI. The CDR3 extends over 10 amino acids. V was pared by 9 bases and J by 4 bases, with 6 bases between. CDR3 in amino acids: CASLFYGYTF. CDR3 DNA sequence: TGTGCCAGTCTTTTCTATGGCTACACCTTC.

The chain combines TRBV15 with TRBJ2-5, with 8 nucleotides matching TRBD1. Germline V gene lookup returns CDR1 LNHNV and CDR2 YYDKDF (reference sequence). V was pared by 7 bases and J by 1 base, with 5 bases of the junction left unmatched. The CDR3 has 14 amino acids. In nucleotides, the CDR3 is TGTGCCACCACGCGGGACAGGTCCCAAGAGACCCAGTACTTC. It translates to CATTRDRSQETQYF.